The clone carrying this T cell receptor beta chain has more than one count but fewer than ten. These data belong to a study of identical twins. Each CDR3 protein gets one entry after TCRdb re-called the 5' RACE reads with MiXCR. The sample carries approximately 210,000 distinct CDR3 sequences, more than 15% recorded once. With V trimmed by 5 bases and J by 4 bases, 14 bases remained unmatched. Germline assignment: CDR1 SEHNR and CDR2 FQNEAQ (reference sequence). The CDR3 is made up of 16 amino acids. In addition, the sample was reused for a study of T cells expressing NK-cell markers.

Sample: CD8+ T cells sorted from blood. This clonotype was sampled from a woman aged 18-29 years in good health. The rearrangement uses TRBV7-9 and TRBJ2-7; 7 bases are a match to TRBD2. In DNA, the CDR3 is TGTGCCAGCAGCCCGACCGGGAGCGGGGTAATATACGAGCAGTACTTC. It codes for CASSPTGSGVIYEQYF.